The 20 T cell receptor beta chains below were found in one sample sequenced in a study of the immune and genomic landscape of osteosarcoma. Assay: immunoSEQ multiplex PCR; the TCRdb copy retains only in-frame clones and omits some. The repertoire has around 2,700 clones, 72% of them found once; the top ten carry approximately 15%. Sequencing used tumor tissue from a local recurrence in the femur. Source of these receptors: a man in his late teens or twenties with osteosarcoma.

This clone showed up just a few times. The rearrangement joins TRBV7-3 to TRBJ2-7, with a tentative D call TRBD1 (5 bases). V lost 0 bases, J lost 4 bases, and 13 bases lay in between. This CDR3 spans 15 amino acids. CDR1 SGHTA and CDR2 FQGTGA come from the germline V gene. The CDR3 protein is CASSLTRRVKYEQYF. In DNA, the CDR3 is TGTGCCAGCAGCTTAACGCGCAGGGTCAAATACGAGCAGTACTTC.

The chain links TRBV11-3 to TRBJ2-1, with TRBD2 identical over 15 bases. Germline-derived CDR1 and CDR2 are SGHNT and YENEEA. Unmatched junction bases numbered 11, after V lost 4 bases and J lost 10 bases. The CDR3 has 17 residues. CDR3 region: CASSSGVGTSGRKEQFF. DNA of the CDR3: TGTGCCAGCAGCTCAGGGGTCGGGACTAGCGGGAGGAAAGAGCAGTTCTTC.

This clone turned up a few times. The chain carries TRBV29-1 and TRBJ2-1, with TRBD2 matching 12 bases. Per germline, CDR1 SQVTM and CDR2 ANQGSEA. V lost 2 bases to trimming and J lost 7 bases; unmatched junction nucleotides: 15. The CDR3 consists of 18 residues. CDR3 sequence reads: CSVEFGLAGGGLRNEQFF. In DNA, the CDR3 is TGCAGCGTTGAATTTGGCCTAGCGGGAGGGGGTCTTAGAAATGAGCAGTTCTTC.

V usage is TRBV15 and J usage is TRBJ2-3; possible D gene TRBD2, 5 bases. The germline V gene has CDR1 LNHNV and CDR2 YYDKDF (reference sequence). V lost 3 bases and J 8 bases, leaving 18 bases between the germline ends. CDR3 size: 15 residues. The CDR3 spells CATSRRAGQVSTQYF. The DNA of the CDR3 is TGTGCCACCAGCAGGAGGGCGGGCCAAGTAAGTACGCAGTATTTT.

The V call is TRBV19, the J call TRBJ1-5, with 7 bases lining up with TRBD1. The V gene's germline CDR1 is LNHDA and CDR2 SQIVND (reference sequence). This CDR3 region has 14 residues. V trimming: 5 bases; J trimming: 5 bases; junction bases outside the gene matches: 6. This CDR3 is CASSETGRYQPQHF. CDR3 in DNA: TGTGCCAGTAGTGAGACAGGGCGGTATCAGCCCCAGCATTTT.

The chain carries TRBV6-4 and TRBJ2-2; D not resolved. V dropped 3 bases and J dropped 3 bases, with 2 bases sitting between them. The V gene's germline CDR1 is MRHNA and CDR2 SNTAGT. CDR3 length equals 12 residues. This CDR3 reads CASSEDTGELFF. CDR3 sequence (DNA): TGTGCCAGCAGTGAGGACACCGGGGAGCTGTTTTTT.

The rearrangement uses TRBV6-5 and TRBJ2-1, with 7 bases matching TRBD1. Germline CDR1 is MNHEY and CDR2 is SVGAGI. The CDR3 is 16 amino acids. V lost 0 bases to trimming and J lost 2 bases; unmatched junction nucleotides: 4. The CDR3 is CASSYSNRGPYNEQFF. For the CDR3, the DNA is TGTGCCAGCAGTTACTCGAACAGGGGACCCTACAATGAGCAGTTCTTC.

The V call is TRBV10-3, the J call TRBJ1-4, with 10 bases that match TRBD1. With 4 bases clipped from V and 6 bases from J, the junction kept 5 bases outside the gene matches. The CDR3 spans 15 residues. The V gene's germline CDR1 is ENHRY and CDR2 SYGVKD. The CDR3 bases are TGTGCCATCAGTGTCTCCGGGACAGGGGATGAAAAACTGTTTTTT. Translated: CAISVSGTGDEKLFF.

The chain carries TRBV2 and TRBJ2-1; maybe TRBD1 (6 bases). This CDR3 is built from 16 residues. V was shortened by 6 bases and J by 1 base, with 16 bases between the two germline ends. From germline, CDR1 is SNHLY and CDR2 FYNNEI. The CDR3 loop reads CASSEKGQRSYNEQFF. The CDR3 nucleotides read TGTGCCAGCAGCGAAAAAGGACAGCGTTCCTACAATGAGCAGTTCTTC.

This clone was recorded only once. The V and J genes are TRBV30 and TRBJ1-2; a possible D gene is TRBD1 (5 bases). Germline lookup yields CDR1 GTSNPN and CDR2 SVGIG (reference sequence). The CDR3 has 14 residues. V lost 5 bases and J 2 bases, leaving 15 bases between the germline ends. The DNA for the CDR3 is TGTGCCTGGGCCGGGACTCTAATCAACTATGGCTACACCTTC. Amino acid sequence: CAWAGTLINYGYTF.

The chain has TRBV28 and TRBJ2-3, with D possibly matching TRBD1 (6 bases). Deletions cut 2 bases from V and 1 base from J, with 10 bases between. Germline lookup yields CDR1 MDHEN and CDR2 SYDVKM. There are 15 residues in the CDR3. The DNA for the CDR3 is TGTGCCAGCAGTTTAGGGGACACCCGCACAGATACGCAGTATTTT. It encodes CASSLGDTRTDTQYF.

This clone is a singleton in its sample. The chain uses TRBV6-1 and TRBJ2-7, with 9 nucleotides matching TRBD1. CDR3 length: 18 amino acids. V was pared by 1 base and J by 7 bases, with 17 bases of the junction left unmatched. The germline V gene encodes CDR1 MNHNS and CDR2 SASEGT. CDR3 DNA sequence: TGTGCCAGCAGTGAAGGGTTTACGTATAGGACAGGGGTGGTTGAGCAGTACTTC. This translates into CASSEGFTYRTGVVEQYF.

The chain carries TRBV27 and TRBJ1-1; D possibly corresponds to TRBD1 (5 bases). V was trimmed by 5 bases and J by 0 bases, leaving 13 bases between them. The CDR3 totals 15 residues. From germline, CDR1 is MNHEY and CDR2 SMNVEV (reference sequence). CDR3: CASSPQTEMNTEAFF. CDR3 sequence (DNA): TGTGCCAGCAGTCCTCAGACAGAGATGAACACTGAAGCTTTCTTT.

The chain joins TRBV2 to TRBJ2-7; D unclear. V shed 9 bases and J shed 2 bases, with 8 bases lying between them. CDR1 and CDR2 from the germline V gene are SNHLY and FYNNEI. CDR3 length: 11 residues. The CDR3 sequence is CASGSAYEQYF. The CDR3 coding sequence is TGTGCCAGTGGGTCCGCCTACGAGCAGTACTTC.

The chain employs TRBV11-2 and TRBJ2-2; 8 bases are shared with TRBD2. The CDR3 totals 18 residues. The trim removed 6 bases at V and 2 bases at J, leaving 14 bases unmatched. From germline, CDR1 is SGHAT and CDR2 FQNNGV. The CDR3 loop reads CASRGAGSGSDNTGELFF. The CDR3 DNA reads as TGTGCCAGCAGGGGGGCGGGCAGCGGGAGCGACAACACCGGGGAGCTGTTTTTT.

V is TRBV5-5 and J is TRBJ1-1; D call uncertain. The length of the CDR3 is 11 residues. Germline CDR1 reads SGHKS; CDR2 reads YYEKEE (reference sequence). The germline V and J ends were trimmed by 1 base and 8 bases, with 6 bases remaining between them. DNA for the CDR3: TGTGCCAGCAGCTTGATGGGGGAAGCTTTCTTT. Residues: CASSLMGEAFF.

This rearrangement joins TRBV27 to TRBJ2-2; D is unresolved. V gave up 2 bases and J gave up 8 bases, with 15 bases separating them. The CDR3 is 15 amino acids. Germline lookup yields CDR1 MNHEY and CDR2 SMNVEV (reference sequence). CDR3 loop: CASSLIGPEVGELFF. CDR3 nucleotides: TGTGCCAGCAGTTTAATAGGCCCCGAGGTGGGGGAGCTGTTTTTT.

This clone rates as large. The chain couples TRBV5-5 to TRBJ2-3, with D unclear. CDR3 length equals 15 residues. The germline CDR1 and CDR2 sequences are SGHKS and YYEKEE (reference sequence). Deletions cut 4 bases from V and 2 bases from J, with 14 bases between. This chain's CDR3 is CASSPQRETTDTQYF. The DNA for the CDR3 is TGTGCCAGCAGCCCGCAGCGAGAGACCACAGATACGCAGTATTTT.

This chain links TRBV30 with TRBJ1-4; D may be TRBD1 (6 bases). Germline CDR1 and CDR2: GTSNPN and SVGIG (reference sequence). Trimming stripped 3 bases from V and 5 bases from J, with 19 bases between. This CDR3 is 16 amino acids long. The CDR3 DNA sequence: TGTGCCTGGAGGGACCCTTTTGGGGGCGTAAATGAAAAACTGTTTTTT. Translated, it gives CAWRDPFGGVNEKLFF.

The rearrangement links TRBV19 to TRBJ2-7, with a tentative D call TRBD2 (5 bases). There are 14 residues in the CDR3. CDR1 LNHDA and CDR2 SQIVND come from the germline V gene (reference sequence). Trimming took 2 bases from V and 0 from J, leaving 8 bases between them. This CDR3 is CASSISGSSYEQYF. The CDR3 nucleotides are TGTGCCAGTAGTATAAGTGGGAGCTCCTACGAGCAGTACTTC.